One and the same sample provided the 18 T cell receptor beta chains below, sequenced in a study of T cell responses to AZD1222 COVID-19 vaccine. Generated by immunoSEQ multiplex PCR, the TCRdb table keeps only in-frame clones and is missing some. The sample lists about 76,000 clones, around three quarters seen once, with roughly 29% in the top ten. Material: peripheral blood, obtained 28 days after the second dose of the MenACWY control vaccine. The receptors derive from an adult who received the MenACWY meningococcal vaccine as a control.

This chain joins TRBV7-8 and TRBJ1-5, with D uncertain. This CDR3 is built from 14 residues. Germline loops: CDR1 SGHVS, CDR2 FQNEAQ. V was clipped by 4 bases and J by 1 base, with 8 bases between them. CDR3: CASSSGESNQPQHF. For the CDR3, the DNA is TGTGCCAGCAGCTCCGGGGAAAGCAATCAGCCCCAGCATTTT.

The genes are TRBV30 and TRBJ1-4; no reliable D call. The germline V and J ends were trimmed by 0 bases and 6 bases, with 11 bases remaining between them. CDR1 GTSNPN and CDR2 SVGIG come from the germline V gene (reference sequence). This CDR3 region has 14 residues. Here the CDR3 DNA reads TGTGCCTGGAGTGTACCCGCATTTCATGAAAAACTGTTTTTT. It yields the protein CAWSVPAFHEKLFF.

The chain employs TRBV10-3 and TRBJ1-2; D is undetermined. Trimming cost V 5 bases and J 4 bases, with 11 bases left between them. This CDR3 has 13 amino acids. Germline loops: CDR1 ENHRY, CDR2 SYGVKD. The CDR3 sequence is CAISQDKLYGYTF. DNA of the CDR3: TGTGCCATCAGTCAGGATAAGCTCTATGGCTACACCTTC.

The chain has TRBV9 and TRBJ2-2, with a weak D call TRBD2 (6 bases). Germline V gives CDR1 SGDLS, CDR2 YYNGEE. V gave up 4 bases and J gave up 4 bases, with 17 bases separating them. The CDR3 has 16 residues. CDR3: CASSPLSGGSTGELFF. The CDR3 nucleotides are TGTGCCAGCAGCCCCCTCTCTGGGGGGAGCACCGGGGAGCTGTTTTTT.

CDR3 sequence reads: CASSYRDRAFPILGEKLFF. The CDR3 nucleotides read TGTGCCAGCAGTTATAGAGACAGGGCTTTCCCTATTCTTGGTGAAAAACTGTTTTTT. The chain has TRBV6-2 or TRBV6-3 and TRBJ1-4, with 7 bases matching TRBD1. The CDR3 totals 19 residues. Germline V gene lookup returns CDR1 MNHEY and CDR2 SVGEGT. Unmatched junction bases numbered 20, after V lost 3 bases and J lost 7 bases.

The CDR3 bases are TGTGCCAGCTCACCGAGTCCCCTACCCGGGACAGCTGGTGACACCTTC. This gives the protein CASSPSPLPGTAGDTF. The genes are TRBV18 and TRBJ1-2; 7 nucleotides match TRBD1. The CDR3 extends over 16 amino acids. With 3 bases clipped from V and 12 bases from J, the junction kept 19 bases outside the gene matches. Germline loops: CDR1 KGHSH, CDR2 LQKENI.

This clone occurred once. The rearrangement links TRBV29-1 to TRBJ1-2, with TRBD1 matching over 10 bases. The CDR3 contains 13 residues. From germline, CDR1 is SQVTM and CDR2 ANQGSEA. The J segment lost 2 bases and the V segment lost 4 bases, leaving 1 base of the junction unmatched. The CDR3 region has the DNA TGCAGCGTTGGACAGGGGGCGAACTATGGCTACACCTTC. Translation gives CSVGQGANYGYTF.

The chain joins TRBV7-2 to TRBJ1-1; D unresolved. The germline V gene encodes CDR1 SGHTA and CDR2 FQGNSA. There are 11 residues in the CDR3. Trimming stripped 8 bases from V and 1 base from J, with 5 bases between. CDR3 amino acids: CASQPNTEAFF. CDR3 in DNA: TGTGCCAGCCAGCCGAACACTGAAGCTTTCTTT.

This clone was seen only a few times. V usage is TRBV7-9 and J usage is TRBJ1-3; D not certain. V was shortened by 10 bases and J by 7 bases, with 11 bases between the two germline ends. This CDR3 is built from 11 residues. Germline V gives CDR1 SEHNR, CDR2 FQNEAQ (reference sequence). The CDR3 region has the DNA TGTGCCACCGATCTCGGGAACACCATATATTTT. Residues: CATDLGNTIYF. Filled out from reference TRBV7-9 and TRBJ1-3, the complete variable domain reads DTGVSQNPRHKITKRGQNVTFRCDPISEHNRLYWYRQTLGQGPEFLTYFQNEAQLEKSRLLSDRFSAERPKGSFSTLEIQRTEQGDSAMYLCATDLGNTIYFGEGSWLTVV.

V is TRBV6-5 and J is TRBJ2-2; either TRBD1 or TRBD2 may fit D (5 bases each). CDR1 MNHEY and CDR2 SVGAGI come from the germline V gene. Trimming cost V 9 bases and J 1 base, with 12 bases left between them. This CDR3 is built from 14 residues. In nucleotides, the CDR3 is TGTGCCAGTTGCCGGGACCAGAACACCGGGGAGCTGTTTTTT. Protein sequence: CASCRDQNTGELFF.

The chain recombines TRBV27 with TRBJ1-4, with D tentatively TRBD1 (5 bases). V shed 2 bases and J shed 8 bases, with 15 bases lying between them. There are 15 residues in the CDR3. Germline lookup yields CDR1 MNHEY and CDR2 SMNVEV (reference sequence). CDR3 loop: CASSLGAGLSEKLFF. In DNA, the CDR3 is TGTGCCAGCAGTTTAGGGGCCGGGTTGAGCGAAAAACTGTTTTTT.

The V gene is TRBV18, the J gene TRBJ1-2; 8 bases agree with TRBD1. Germline CDR1 reads KGHSH; CDR2 reads LQKENI. The J segment lost 5 bases and the V segment lost 6 bases, leaving 8 bases of the junction unmatched. The CDR3 extends over 14 amino acids. The DNA for the CDR3 is TGTGCCAGCTCGCCCGGGACAGGAGGATATGGCTACACCTTC. Its protein product is CASSPGTGGYGYTF.

V and J are TRBV2 and TRBJ2-5; no clear D. Trimming left V 11 bases short and J 5 bases short, with 12 bases between. This CDR3 has 11 residues. Germline V gene data show CDR1 as SNHLY and CDR2 as FYNNEI. The CDR3 DNA is TGTGCCTACTGGGAACGGGAGACCCAGTACTTC. Protein sequence: CAYWERETQYF.

The rearrangement uses TRBV24-1 and TRBJ2-1, with D maybe TRBD2 (5 bases). Trimming stripped 3 bases from V and 10 bases from J, with 15 bases between. The CDR3 covers 14 residues. The germline V gene encodes CDR1 KGHDR and CDR2 SFDVKD. The CDR3 DNA is TGTGCCACCAGTGATCCGGGAAGATCGTTCGAGCAGTTCTTC. It specifies CATSDPGRSFEQFF.

This chain connects TRBV10-3 to TRBJ2-1, with D perhaps matching TRBD1 (6 bases). CDR3 size: 12 residues. Trimming took off 4 bases at V and 5 bases at J, with 6 bases between the two ends. CDR1 and CDR2 (germline): ENHRY, SYGVKD. This CDR3 is CAISGQDNEQFF. DNA of the CDR3: TGTGCCATCAGTGGACAGGACAATGAGCAGTTCTTC.

The rearrangement links TRBV9 to TRBJ1-4; D unclear. The CDR3 consists of 15 residues. Germline CDR1 reads SGDLS; CDR2 reads YYNGEE. Trimming shortened V by 4 bases and J by 2 bases, and 12 bases separated the two germline ends. CDR3 residues: CASSKGVTTNEKLFF. CDR3 bases: TGTGCCAGCAGCAAGGGAGTCACGACTAATGAAAAACTGTTTTTT.

The gene calls are TRBV2 and TRBJ1-6; D remains unclear. The CDR3 consists of 14 residues. Trimming stripped 6 bases from V and 8 bases from J, with 14 bases between. Germline assignment: CDR1 SNHLY and CDR2 FYNNEI. This chain's CDR3 is CASSMSLQYSPLHF. The CDR3 DNA sequence: TGTGCCAGCAGCATGTCCCTCCAATATTCACCCCTCCACTTT. Drawing the rest from reference TRBV2 and TRBJ1-6, the complete variable domain is EPEVTQTPSHQVTQMGQEVILRCVPISNHLYFYWYRQILGQKVEFLVSFYNNEISEKSEIFDDQFSVERPDGSNFTLKIRSTKLEDSAMYFCASSMSLQYSPLHFGNGTRLTVT.

The chain combines TRBV5-1 with TRBJ1-2; the D is unclear. V was trimmed by 4 bases and J by 2 bases, leaving 6 bases between them. CDR1 is SGHRS, CDR2 YFSETQ, per germline. This CDR3 spans 12 amino acids. This CDR3 is CASSDLNYGYTF. CDR3 coding DNA: TGCGCCAGCAGCGACTTAAACTATGGCTACACCTTC.